This TCR beta chain was sequenced in a study of T cells in Graves' hyperthyroidism and ophthalmopathy. The CDR3 loop spans 15 amino acids. Germline CDR1 reads LGHDT; CDR2 reads YNNKEL (reference sequence). Trimming took 1 base from V and 6 from J, leaving 15 bases between them. Hyperthyroidism was newly diagnosed in patients aged 18 to 65 (duration under 2 months). Fresh peripheral blood, around 11 ml of it, supplied the PBMCs. RNA transcripts gave rise to amplified TCR beta CDR3 regions. TCR CDR3 regions were first amplified by RT-PCR with HTBI primers. TCRdb itself ran the multiplex PCR reads through MiXCR, one entry per CDR3 protein. The sample lists nearly 600,000 distinct CDR3 sequences, about 14% occurring once. As regards this clonotype: Its antigen is currently unknown.

Findings and limits, study-wide: Ophthalmopathy was identified by the model a median roughly six months ahead of onset.

The rearrangement links TRBV3-1 to TRBJ1-2, with D possibly TRBD1 on 6 matching bases. This clonotype originated in a woman younger than 45 with Graves' hyperthyroidism that later progressed to Graves' ophthalmopathy. The sample consisted of blood. In DNA form, the CDR3 reads TGTGCCAGCAGCCAAGCCCCCCAGGGGTTGAATGGCTACACCTTC. It specifies CASSQAPQGLNGYTF.